These 23 T cell receptor beta chains originate from one sample sequenced in a study of cytomegalovirus exposure and HLA in healthy donors. In the PCR, 60 Vbeta and 13 Jbeta primers were used. Sequencing used immunoSEQ multiplex PCR; TCRdb keeps in-frame clones, though not all of them. In the table there are some 90,000 clones, around 70% of which are singletons. The material sequenced was PBMCs. The receptors here all came from a man aged 45 to 65 in good health and CMV-seronegative.

The V gene is TRBV18, the J gene TRBJ2-7; 7 nucleotides agree with TRBD1. The CDR3 extends over 14 amino acids. J lost 3 bases, V lost 3 bases, and 5 bases had no gene match. From germline, CDR1 is KGHSH and CDR2 LQKENI. CDR3 nucleotides: TGTGCCAGCTCACCGACGACAGGGAACTACGAGCAGTACGTC. Translated: CASSPTTGNYEQYV.

The chain couples TRBV18 to TRBJ1-1, with 9 bases identical to TRBD1. The V and J ends lost 4 bases and 7 bases, in that order; junction bases with no gene match: 10. This CDR3 spans 15 amino acids. Germline assignment: CDR1 KGHSH and CDR2 LQKENI. The DNA for the CDR3 is TGTGCCAGCTCACTTCGACAGGGGGAGATCGGTGAAGCTTTCTTT. As protein: CASSLRQGEIGEAFF.

V usage is TRBV4-2 and J usage is TRBJ1-6; 7 positions agree with TRBD1. Germline V gives CDR1 LGHNA, CDR2 YNFKEQ. The CDR3 covers 15 residues. V was clipped by 2 bases and J by 8 bases; unmatched bases: 6. The CDR3 reads CASSQRGTEDSPLHF. CDR3 sequence (DNA): TGTGCCAGCAGCCAAAGAGGGACAGAGGATTCACCCCTCCACTTT.

A single count supports this clone. The chain recombines TRBV5-1 with TRBJ1-2, with 9 bases aligning to TRBD1. The CDR3 extends over 16 amino acids. The trim removed 5 bases at V and 5 bases at J, leaving 13 bases unmatched. Germline V gives CDR1 SGHRS, CDR2 YFSETQ. DNA of the CDR3: TGCGCCAGCAGTTACACCCCTACAGGGACAGGGTATGGCTACACCTTC. This sequence encodes CASSYTPTGTGYGYTF.

The CDR3 reads CASSLDRDGEQFF. Written as DNA, the CDR3 is TGTGCCAGCAGCTTAGACAGGGACGGTGAGCAGTTCTTC. The genes are TRBV7-3 and TRBJ2-1; the match to TRBD1 covers 7 bases. Germline lookup yields CDR1 SGHTA and CDR2 FQGTGA. The CDR3 consists of 13 residues. V shed 2 bases and J 9 bases; nucleotides not matched to a gene: 4.

The chain employs TRBV5-4 and TRBJ1-6; D call uncertain. The ends were cut back, 2 bases at V and 0 bases at J, with 9 bases in the middle. The CDR3 loop spans 16 amino acids. Germline CDR1 SGHNT, CDR2 YYREEE (reference sequence). Here the CDR3 reads CASSLTRSSYNSPLHF. The CDR3 bases are TGTGCCAGCAGCTTAACCCGGAGCTCCTATAATTCACCCCTCCACTTT.

This clone has just a few counts. The chain uses TRBV27 and TRBJ1-2; no firm D call. The CDR3 is 12 residues long. Trimming took off 5 bases at V and 3 bases at J, with 7 bases between the two ends. Germline V gene lookup returns CDR1 MNHEY and CDR2 SMNVEV (reference sequence). The CDR3 sequence: CASSGSYYGYTF. The CDR3 DNA sequence: TGTGCCAGCAGTGGCTCGTACTATGGCTACACCTTC.

This clone was seen more than once but under ten times. The chain links TRBV5-1 to TRBJ1-4; 7 bases are a match to TRBD1. V shed 4 bases, J shed 7 bases, and the junction held 7 bases outside the gene matches. CDR1 is SGHRS and CDR2 is YFSETQ in the germline V gene. The CDR3 contains 14 residues. CDR3 nucleotide sequence: TGCGCCAGCAGCCTAGGACAGGCTCCTGAAAAACTGTTTTTT. Translating it yields CASSLGQAPEKLFF.

The chain has TRBV28 and TRBJ2-1; no reliable D call. Germline V lookup: CDR1 MDHEN, CDR2 SYDVKM. Trimming removed 6 bases from V and 0 bases from J, with 15 bases in between. There are 16 residues in the CDR3. CDR3 in amino acids: CASRSRAAGSYNEQFF. Here the CDR3 DNA reads TGTGCCAGCAGATCCCGAGCCGCCGGCTCCTACAATGAGCAGTTCTTC.

The J gene is TRBJ1-2, the V gene TRBV2, with D tentatively TRBD1 (5 bases). Trimming removed 7 bases at V and 8 bases at J, with 17 bases between. CDR1 is SNHLY and CDR2 is FYNNEI in the germline V gene. The CDR3 contains 13 residues. The chain's CDR3 is CASKLQGSGGYTF. The CDR3 DNA reads as TGTGCCAGCAAACTCCAGGGTAGCGGAGGCTACACCTTC.

The chain has TRBV6-4 and TRBJ1-1, with TRBD1 matching 7 bases. V trimming: 6 bases; J trimming: 1 base; junction bases outside the gene matches: 5. This CDR3 comprises 14 residues. Germline CDR1 and CDR2: MRHNA and SNTAGT. This chain's CDR3 is CASRLHRGNTEAFF. The CDR3 coding sequence is TGTGCCAGCAGATTACACAGGGGGAACACTGAAGCTTTCTTT.

This clone was seen only once. The rearrangement joins TRBV18 to TRBJ2-3, with unresolved D. This CDR3 has 18 amino acids. Trimming stripped 1 base from V and 2 bases from J, with 19 bases between. Per germline, CDR1 KGHSH and CDR2 LQKENI. CDR3 sequence: CASSPLSPAPTYTDTQYF. CDR3 nucleotide sequence: TGTGCCAGCTCACCACTCAGTCCAGCGCCAACTTACACAGATACGCAGTATTTT.

J is TRBJ1-2 and V is TRBV9; D might be TRBD1 (6 bases). Germline V gene sequence: CDR1 SGDLS, CDR2 YYNGEE. Trimming cost V 0 bases and J 3 bases, with 12 bases left between them. The CDR3 sequence is 15 residues long. The CDR3 sequence: CASSVVAGGDYGYTF. CDR3 sequence (DNA): TGTGCCAGCAGCGTAGTAGCTGGGGGCGACTATGGCTACACCTTC. Drawing the rest from reference TRBV9 and TRBJ1-2, the complete variable domain is DSGVTQTPKHLITATGQRVTLRCSPRSGDLSVYWYQQSLDQGLQFLIQYYNGEERAKGNILERFSAQQFPDLHSELNLSSLELGDSALYFCASSVVAGGDYGYTFGSGTRLTVV.

This sequence joins TRBV11-2 and TRBJ2-7; the D gene is possibly TRBD2 (5 bases). The CDR3 contains 14 residues. CDR1 is SGHAT, CDR2 FQNNGV, per germline. Trimming pared 5 bases from V and 5 bases from J, leaving 16 bases between. The CDR3 DNA is TGTGCCAGCAGCCCGTTAGAGGGCCGCCACGAGCAGTACTTC. Residues: CASSPLEGRHEQYF.

V and J are TRBV6-5 and TRBJ2-2; 7 bases are a match to TRBD1. Germline CDR1 is MNHEY and CDR2 is SVGAGI. The CDR3 runs to 16 residues. With 0 bases clipped from V and 8 bases from J, the junction kept 9 bases outside the gene matches. DNA of the CDR3: TGTGCCAGCAGTTACTCGAAGGGACAGCGTAGGGGGGAGCTGTTTTTT. As protein: CASSYSKGQRRGELFF.

This chain uses TRBV27 with TRBJ1-2, with D tentatively TRBD1 (6 bases). V lost 1 base to trimming and J lost 4 bases, with 22 bases between them. This CDR3 is 18 amino acids long. Germline V gives CDR1 MNHEY, CDR2 SMNVEV (reference sequence). The CDR3: CASSLWAPDRTSTYGYTF. In nucleotides, the CDR3 is TGTGCCAGCAGTTTATGGGCACCAGACAGGACAAGTACCTATGGCTACACCTTC.

The CDR3 reads CASSYSGSSETQYF. The CDR3 nucleotides read TGTGCCAGCAGTTACTCGGGGAGTTCAGAGACCCAGTACTTC. The V call is TRBV6-5, the J call TRBJ2-5, with D possibly being TRBD2 (5 bases). This CDR3 contains 14 residues. Germline CDR1 is MNHEY and CDR2 is SVGAGI. V lost 0 bases to trimming and J lost 4 bases, with 9 bases between them.

This CDR3 is CASSQVQGRVGTEAFF. As DNA, the CDR3 is TGTGCCAGCAGCCAAGTCCAGGGTCGAGTTGGCACTGAAGCTTTCTTT. The rearrangement joins TRBV14 to TRBJ1-1, with TRBD1 as a possible D gene (5 bases). Trimming took 1 base from V and 4 from J, leaving 16 bases between them. Germline-derived CDR1 and CDR2 are SGHDN and FVKESK. The CDR3 is 16 residues long.

The rearrangement links TRBV4-3 to TRBJ2-3, with D possibly TRBD1 on 5 matching bases. The V and J ends lost 0 bases and 3 bases respectively, with 13 bases between them. Germline assignment: CDR1 LGHNA and CDR2 YSLEER. The CDR3 has 16 residues. CDR3 loop: CASSQDATRVTDTQYF. In nucleotides, the CDR3 is TGCGCCAGCAGCCAAGATGCGACCAGGGTGACAGATACGCAGTATTTT.

In this sample, this clone turned up once. This chain connects TRBV7-3 to TRBJ2-3; 10 bases are shared with TRBD1. Germline CDR1 SGHTA, CDR2 FQGTGA. The V and J ends lost 5 bases and 5 bases, in that order; junction bases with no gene match: 4. This CDR3 is built from 14 residues. The CDR3 region has the DNA TGTGCCAGCAGCCGACAGGGGGCTGTAGATACGCAGTATTTT. This codes for CASSRQGAVDTQYF.

The chain is built from TRBV18 and TRBJ1-6; D might be TRBD1 (6 bases). The CDR3 spans 14 residues. Trimming cost V 4 bases and J 10 bases, with 14 bases left between them. Per the germline V gene, CDR1 is KGHSH and CDR2 is LQKENI. The CDR3 reads CASSQHRVASPLHF. The DNA of the CDR3 is TGTGCCAGCTCACAGCACAGGGTGGCGTCACCCCTCCACTTT.

The rearrangement joins TRBV4-1 to TRBJ2-7, with 9 bases lining up with TRBD1. Germline V gene sequence: CDR1 MGHRA, CDR2 YSYEKL. The CDR3 is 14 amino acids. V lost 4 bases, J lost 2 bases, and 3 bases stayed unmatched. The CDR3, as DNA: TGCGCCAGCAGCCGAGGACAGGGGACCTACGAGCAGTACTTC. Translated, it gives CASSRGQGTYEQYF.

The chain joins TRBV5-1 to TRBJ1-2, with 9 bases identical to TRBD1. The CDR3 runs to 17 residues. Germline lookup yields CDR1 SGHRS and CDR2 YFSETQ. J was trimmed by 0 bases and V by 7 bases; bases with no gene match: 13. The CDR3 nucleotides are TGCGCCAGCTCCCCTTCCCGGGACAGGGAGGCTAACTATGGCTACACCTTC. Protein product: CASSPSRDREANYGYTF.